This note documents a single T cell receptor beta chain sequence. The antigen this receptor binds is unknown. No much larger clone exists at a distance of one base, and base qualities are not known. Taken from cysteine to phenylalanine, the CDR3 has 11 residues. Kept here is only the CDR3 DNA, which spans 33 bases and is read in frame from base 1. Between the V and J ends, shortened by 3 bases and 1 base respectively, the junction contains 3 bases. The germline V gene provides CDR1 SQVTM and CDR2 ANQGSEA. Following the manufacturer's recommendations, the immunoSEQ kit was used to generate TCR beta libraries from genomic DNA. To prepare the libraries, a first multiplex PCR with proprietary primers was run, followed by a second PCR that added unique barcodes, and a bead cleanup was done after each round. A positive control reaction and a negative control reaction, both provided in the kit, were run with every batch of samples. The final libraries were assessed on an Agilent 4200 TapeStation D1000 ScreenTape, pooled by volume, and quantified by qPCR. Sequencing ran on an Illumina NextSeq500 with a MidOutput 150-cycle cartridge, using 156 Read1 and 15 Index1 cycles with kit custom primers. The pooled library was loaded at roughly 1 pM, and around 18% PhiX control was spiked in. As for the authors' bioinformatics: The vendor-processed data were analyzed in R, and a clonotype was defined as all T cells that share the same CDR3 nucleotide sequence. For clone abundance analyses, frequencies were normalized to the 10,000 most abundant clones per sample. Public T cell clones, which averaged fewer than five per sample, were excluded before analysis. A difference in abundance of at least 32-fold between compartments was used to define tumor-enriched and baseline blood-enriched clonotypes. A beta-binomial differential abundance model was used to identify clonotypes that expanded or contracted between blood time points. Tumor-blood repertoire similarity was measured with the Baroni-Urbani and Buser coefficient, and groups were compared using two-tailed Wilcoxon tests in R. The source is immuneACCESS, and TCRdb retained only in-frame sequences with V and J called. Part of the clones is not carried over; for the studies checked, unresolved V genes explain less than half of this, and the remainder is unexplained. Clone size and the V and J calls come from that table; the DNA yielded D and trimming. This sample is represented by some 78,000 clones; 80% to 90% of them were singletons. The biggest ten clones account for around 6% of the sample.

The source of the sample is a study of radiation and T cells in renal cell carcinoma (dated by TCRdb to the early 2020s). About the full investigation: A total of around 53 samples underwent TCR beta sequencing, made up of some 26 tumors and about 27 peripheral blood samples. A total of 3.5 million to 4.5 million unique CDR3 nucleotide sequences, encoding more than 2 million unique CDR3 amino acid sequences, were found across all 50 or so samples. The final blood draw was performed at 4 weeks after radiation, at the same time as nephrectomy.

Summary of the overall study and its limitations: Dynamics of the blood repertoire were not tracked past 4 weeks after treatment. No pretreatment tumor biopsies were available, so the baseline intratumoral presence of clonotypes could not be determined. In blood, the top tumor clonotypes increased between baseline and 2 weeks post-radiation and then shrank by 4 weeks, which suggests that tumor-resident clones expanded only transiently. The single-armed trial design could not address effects of radiation dose or scheduling on the TCR repertoire.

The time point label corresponds to: blood 4 weeks post-SBRT, at nephrectomy. In light of the paper, this sample's treatment or condition label describes: 15 Gy SBRT to primary tumor, nephrectomy 4 weeks later. Samples were obtained from a clinical trial, in which 15 Gy stereotactic body radiation therapy was delivered to primary renal cell carcinomas and nephrectomy was performed 4 weeks later. To follow tumor-enriched clonotypes, serial peripheral blood was collected from radiation-treated patients at baseline and at 2 weeks and 4 weeks after SBRT. Every patient had renal cell carcinoma of clear cell pathology. The QIAamp DNA Blood Mini Kit (Qiagen) was used to prepare genomic DNA for TCR sequencing. The analyses included only samples that passed all quality control checks.

The clonotype was recovered from a woman aged 70-85 years with renal cell carcinoma. Recombination linked TRBV29-1 to TRBJ1-2; the D gene is not confidently resolved. Specimen: blood, collected from a patient whose treatment included radiotherapy and nephrectomy. The CDR3 reads as follows: CSVEVNYGYTF. The sequenced DNA: TGCAGCGTTGAGGTTAACTATGGCTACACCTTC.